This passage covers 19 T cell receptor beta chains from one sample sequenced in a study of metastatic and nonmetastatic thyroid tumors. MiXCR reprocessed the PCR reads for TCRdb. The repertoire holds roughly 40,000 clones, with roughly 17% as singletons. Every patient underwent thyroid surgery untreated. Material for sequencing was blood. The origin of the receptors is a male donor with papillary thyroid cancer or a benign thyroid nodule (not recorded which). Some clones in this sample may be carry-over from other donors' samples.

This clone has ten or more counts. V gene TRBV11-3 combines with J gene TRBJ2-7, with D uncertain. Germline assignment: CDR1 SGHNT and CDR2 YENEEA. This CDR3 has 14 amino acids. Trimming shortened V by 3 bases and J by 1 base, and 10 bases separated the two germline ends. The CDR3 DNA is TGTGCCAGCAGCTTGGTAAGAGGATCCTACGAGCAGTACTTC. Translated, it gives CASSLVRGSYEQYF.

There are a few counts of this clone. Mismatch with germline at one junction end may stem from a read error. CDR3 nucleotides: TGTGCCAACAGTTTATCATGGGGGTCCTACGAGCAGTACTTC. It encodes CANSLSWGSYEQYF. V and J are TRBV27 and TRBJ2-7; D might be TRBD1 or TRBD2, each matching 5 bases. CDR1 is MNHEY, CDR2 SMNVEV, per germline (reference sequence). The CDR3 is 14 amino acids.

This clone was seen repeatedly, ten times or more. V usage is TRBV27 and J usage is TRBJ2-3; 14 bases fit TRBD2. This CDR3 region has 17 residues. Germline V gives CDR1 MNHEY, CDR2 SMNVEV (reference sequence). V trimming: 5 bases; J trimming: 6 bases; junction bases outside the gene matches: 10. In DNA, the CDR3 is TGTGCCAGCAGTCCCGAGGGACTAGCGGGAGTATGGGATACGCAGTATTTT. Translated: CASSPEGLAGVWDTQYF.

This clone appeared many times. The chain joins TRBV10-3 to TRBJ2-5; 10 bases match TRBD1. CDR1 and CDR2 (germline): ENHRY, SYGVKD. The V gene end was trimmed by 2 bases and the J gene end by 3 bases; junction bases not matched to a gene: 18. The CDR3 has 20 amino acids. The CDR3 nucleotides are TGTGCCATCAGTGAGGCGGTCGTCTTAGGGACAGGGGCCGCGGAAGAGACCCAGTACTTC. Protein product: CAISEAVVLGTGAAEETQYF.

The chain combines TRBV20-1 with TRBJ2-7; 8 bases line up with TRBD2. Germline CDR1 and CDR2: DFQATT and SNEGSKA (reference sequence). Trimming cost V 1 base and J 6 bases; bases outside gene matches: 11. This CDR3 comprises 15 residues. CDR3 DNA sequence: TGCAGTGCTAGAGCCGATGCTAGCGGGCGCCTCGAGCAGTACGTC. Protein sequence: CSARADASGRLEQYV.

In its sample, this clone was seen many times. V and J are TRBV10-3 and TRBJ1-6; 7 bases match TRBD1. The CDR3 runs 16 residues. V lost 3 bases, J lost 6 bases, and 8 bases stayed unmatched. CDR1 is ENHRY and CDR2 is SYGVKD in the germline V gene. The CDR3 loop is CAISDTGDLLNSPLHF. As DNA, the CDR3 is TGTGCCATCAGTGATACAGGGGATCTTCTTAATTCACCCCTCCACTTT.

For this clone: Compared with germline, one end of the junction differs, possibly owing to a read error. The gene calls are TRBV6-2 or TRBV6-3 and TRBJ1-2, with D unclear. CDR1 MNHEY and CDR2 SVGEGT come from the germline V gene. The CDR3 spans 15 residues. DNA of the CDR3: TGTGCCAGCAGTTACCTCCCGGTACAACCCTATGTCTACACCTTC. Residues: CASSYLPVQPYVYTF.

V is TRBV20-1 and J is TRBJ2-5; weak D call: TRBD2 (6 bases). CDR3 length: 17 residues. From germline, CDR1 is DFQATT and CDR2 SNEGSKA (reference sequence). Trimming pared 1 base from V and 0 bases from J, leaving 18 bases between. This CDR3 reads CSARVDSGRADQETQYF. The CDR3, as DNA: TGCAGTGCTAGAGTGGATAGCGGCAGGGCGGACCAAGAGACCCAGTACTTC.

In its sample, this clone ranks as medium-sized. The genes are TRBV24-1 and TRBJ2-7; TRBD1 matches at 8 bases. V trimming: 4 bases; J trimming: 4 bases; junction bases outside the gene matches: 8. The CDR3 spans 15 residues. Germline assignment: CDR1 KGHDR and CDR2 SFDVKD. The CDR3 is CATSDARGPGYEQYF. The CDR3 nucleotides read TGTGCCACCAGTGACGCCAGGGGGCCTGGATACGAGCAGTACTTC.

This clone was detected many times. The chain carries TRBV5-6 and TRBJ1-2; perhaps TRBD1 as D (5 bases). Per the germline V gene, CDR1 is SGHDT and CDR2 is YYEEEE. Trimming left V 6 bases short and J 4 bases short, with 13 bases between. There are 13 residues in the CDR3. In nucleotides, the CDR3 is TGTGCCAGCACCACGGGGGGAGGCTATGGCTACACCTTC. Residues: CASTTGGGYGYTF.

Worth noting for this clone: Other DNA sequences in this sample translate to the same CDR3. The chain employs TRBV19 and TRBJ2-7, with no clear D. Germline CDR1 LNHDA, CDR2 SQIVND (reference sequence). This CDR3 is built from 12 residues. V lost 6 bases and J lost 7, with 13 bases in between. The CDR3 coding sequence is TGTGCCAGTAGGGGTGACATCTATGAGCAGTACTTC. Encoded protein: CASRGDIYEQYF. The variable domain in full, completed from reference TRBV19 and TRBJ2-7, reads DGGITQSPKYLFRKEGQNVTLSCEQNLNHDAMYWYRQDPGQGLRLIYYSQIVNDFQKGDIAEGYSVSREKKESFPLTVTSAQKNPTAFYLCASRGDIYEQYFGPGTRLTVT.

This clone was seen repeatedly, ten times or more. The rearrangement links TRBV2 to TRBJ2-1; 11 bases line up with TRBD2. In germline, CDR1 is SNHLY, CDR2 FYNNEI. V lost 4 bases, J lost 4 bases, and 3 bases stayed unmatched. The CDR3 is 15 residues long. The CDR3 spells CASSGGLAAYNEQFF. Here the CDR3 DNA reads TGTGCCAGCAGTGGGGGACTAGCGGCTTACAATGAGCAGTTCTTC.

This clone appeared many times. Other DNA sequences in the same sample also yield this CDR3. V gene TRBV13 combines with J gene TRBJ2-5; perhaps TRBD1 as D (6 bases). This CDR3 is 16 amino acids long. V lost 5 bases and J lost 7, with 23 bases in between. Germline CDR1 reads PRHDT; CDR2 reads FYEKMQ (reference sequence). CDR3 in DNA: TGTGCCAGCAGCGCGTACAGGGAATCGGCCACGAGGACCCAGTACTTC. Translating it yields CASSAYRESATRTQYF.

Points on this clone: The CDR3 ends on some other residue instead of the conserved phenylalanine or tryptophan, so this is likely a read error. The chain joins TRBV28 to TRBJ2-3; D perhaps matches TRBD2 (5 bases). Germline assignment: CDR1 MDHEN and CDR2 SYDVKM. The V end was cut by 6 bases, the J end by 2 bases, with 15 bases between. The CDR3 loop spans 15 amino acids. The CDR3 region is CASSRRTSITDTQYL. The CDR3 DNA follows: TGTGCCAGCAGCCGACGTACTAGTATCACAGATACGCAGTATCTT.

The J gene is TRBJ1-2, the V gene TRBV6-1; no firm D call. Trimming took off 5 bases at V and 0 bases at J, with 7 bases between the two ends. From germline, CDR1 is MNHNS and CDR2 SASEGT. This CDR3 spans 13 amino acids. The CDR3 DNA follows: TGTGCCAGCAGTCCAGGAGCTAACTATGGCTACACCTTC. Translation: CASSPGANYGYTF.

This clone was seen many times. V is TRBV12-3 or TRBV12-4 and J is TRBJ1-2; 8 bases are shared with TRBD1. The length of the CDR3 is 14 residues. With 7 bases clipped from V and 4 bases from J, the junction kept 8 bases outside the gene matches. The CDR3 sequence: CASNKQQGGYGYTF. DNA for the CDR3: TGTGCCAGCAATAAACAACAGGGGGGCTATGGCTACACCTTC.

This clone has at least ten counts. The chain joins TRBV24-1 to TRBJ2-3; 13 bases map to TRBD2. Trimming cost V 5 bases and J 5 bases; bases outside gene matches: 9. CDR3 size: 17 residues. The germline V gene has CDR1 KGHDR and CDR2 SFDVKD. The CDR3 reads CATSAQGLAGVGDTQYF. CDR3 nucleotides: TGTGCCACCAGTGCTCAAGGACTAGCGGGAGTGGGAGATACGCAGTATTTT.

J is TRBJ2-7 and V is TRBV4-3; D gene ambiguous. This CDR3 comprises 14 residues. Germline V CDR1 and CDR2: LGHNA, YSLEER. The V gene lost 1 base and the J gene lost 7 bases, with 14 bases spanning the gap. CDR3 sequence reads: CASSQGSAAGEQYF. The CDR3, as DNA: TGCGCCAGCAGCCAAGGCAGTGCGGCTGGTGAGCAGTACTTC.

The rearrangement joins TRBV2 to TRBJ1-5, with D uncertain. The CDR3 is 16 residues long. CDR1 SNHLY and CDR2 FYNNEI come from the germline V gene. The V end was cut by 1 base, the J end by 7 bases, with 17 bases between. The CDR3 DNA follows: TGTGCCAGCAGTGAAGGTACTGCAACGTGTTCACAGCCCCAGCATTTT. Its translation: CASSEGTATCSQPQHF.